This T cell receptor (beta chain) was documented in a study of OX40 agonist ivuxolimab in advanced cancers. Study information: Therapy given before enrollment (anti-PD-1, anti-PD-L1 or anti-CTLA-4) was allowed, and 40% had some. Study-wide points: Some patients who did not respond also had low normalized T-cell clonal expansion.

V was clipped by 6 bases and J by 6 bases; unmatched bases: 6. This CDR3 has 15 amino acids. CDR1 MNHEY and CDR2 SVGAGI come from the germline V gene. To note about this clone: What it recognizes is unknown.

This table comes from immunoSEQ multiplex PCR, and its TCRdb copy is limited to in-frame clones, with some not included. The data contain tens of thousands of clones, roughly 92% of them singletons. The sample in question was CD4+ or CD8+ T cells sorted from blood, obtained in a trial of the OX40 agonist ivuxolimab. The rearrangement uses TRBV6-5 and TRBJ1-6, with TRBD1 matching over 9 bases. The sequence came from an adult with an advanced solid tumor such as melanoma, head and neck, liver or kidney cancer. CDR3 amino acids: CASRPGQGFNSPLHF. For the CDR3, the DNA is TGTGCCAGCAGGCCCGGACAGGGGTTTAATTCACCCCTCCACTTT.